The entry below gives a single T cell receptor beta chain sequence along with its context. Assay: immunoSEQ multiplex PCR; the TCRdb copy retains only in-frame clones and omits some. Of about 220,000 clones listed, 70% to 90% are singletons. The sample comes from a study of cytomegalovirus exposure and HLA in healthy donors. Germline-derived CDR1 and CDR2 are MNHEY and SVGAGI. Trimming took off 5 bases at V and 2 bases at J, with 13 bases between the two ends. This CDR3 spans 14 amino acids. The chain combines TRBV6-5 with TRBJ2-7; D is perhaps TRBD2 (6 bases). The TCR comes from a woman aged 18-29 years in good health and CMV-seronegative. Sample: PBMCs. CDR3 amino acids: CASSKGTSAYEQYF. The CDR3 coding sequence is TGTGCCAGCAGTAAAGGGACTTCTGCCTACGAGCAGTACTTC.